This note documents a single TCR beta chain sequence. Its cognate antigen is unknown. The CDR3 sequence is 15 residues long. Trimming removed 7 bases at V and 0 bases at J, with 13 bases between. Germline V CDR1 and CDR2: MNHEY, SVGEGT. Peripheral blood CD8+ and CD4+ T cells were profiled by TCR beta sequencing. The TEMRA cells underwent FACS enrichment, while the CD8+ and CD4+ T cells underwent negative isolation. The data derive from a study of CD8 T cells in Susac syndrome. Random hexamers were used to reverse transcribe an amount of roughly 0.45 to 1 ug RNA. Amplification of TCR beta CDR3 across 54 Vbeta and 13 Jbeta was performed with immunoSEQ multiplex PCR. TCRdb reprocessed the immunoSEQ multiplex PCR reads with MiXCR, giving one entry per CDR3 protein. The sample holds about 200,000 distinct CDR3 sequences, 95% seen once. General study points: The authors acknowledged that their TCR sequencing and HLA analysis involved a relatively small number of individuals.

The chain couples TRBV6-2 or TRBV6-3 to TRBJ2-1, with D maybe TRBD2 (5 bases). The sequence was collected from a human donor in good health. The sequenced sample was CD4+ T cells from PBMCs. This CDR3 reads CASTNEGSSYNEQFF. The CDR3 bases are TGTGCCAGCACCAACGAGGGAAGCTCCTACAATGAGCAGTTCTTC.